Listed below are T cell receptor beta chains from one sample, sequenced in a study of identical twins. One entry per CDR3 protein results from TCRdb running MiXCR on the 5' RACE reads. The data hold more than 650,000 distinct CDR3 sequences, with 6% to 6.5% observed a single time. The specimen was naive T cells sorted from blood. Source of these receptors: a man between 18 and 35 years old in good health. Both conserved end residues are part of each CDR3. D genes are given only for firm matches. Size values are once, few and many counts, or a class for expanded clones, and some rows have none.

CDR3nt	CDR3aa	j_gene	v_gene	d_gene	abundance
TGTGCCAGCAGCCAAGTCTCGGGTGGCAGGGCGCCTCAGCCCCAGCATTTT	CASSQVSGGRAPQPQHF	TRBJ1-5	TRBV3-1	.	.
TGTGCCAGCACTTTCCGGGCCCTTGGGAAGCAGTTCTTC	CASTFRALGKQFF	TRBJ2-1	TRBV27	.	.
TGTGCCAGCAGCTTAAAAATCTTTGGCGCGGGAGCCCCCTACAATGAGCAGTTCTTC	CASSLKIFGAGAPYNEQFF	TRBJ2-1	TRBV7-3	TRBD2	.
TGTGCCAGCAGTTCCTCGGGACTCTACTACAATGAGCAGTTCTTC	CASSSSGLYYNEQFF	TRBJ2-1	TRBV12-3/TRBV12-4	.	many
TGCAGTGCATGGCACAATGAGCAGTTCTTC	CSAWHNEQFF	TRBJ2-1	TRBV20-1	.	many
TGCAGTGCTTCCGGAAGGGCCAACACCGGGGAGCTGTTTTTT	CSASGRANTGELFF	TRBJ2-2	TRBV20-1	.	many
TGTGCCAGCAGCTTGGGAAGGGAGGGGGCAAACACTGAAGCTTTCTTT	CASSLGREGANTEAFF	TRBJ1-1	TRBV11-2	TRBD1	many
TGTGCCAGCAGCTTAAGGGCTAGCGGGATGGGCGAGCAGTACTTC	CASSLRASGMGEQYF	TRBJ2-7	TRBV7-2	TRBD2	many
TGCAGTCGGGCAGGGGGGAATAGCAATCAGCCCCAGCATTTT	CSRAGGNSNQPQHF	TRBJ1-5	TRBV20-1	TRBD1	many
TGTGCCAGCAGTTACCCCGGGGGGGACATATATTTT	CASSYPGGDIYF	TRBJ1-3	TRBV6-5	.	few
TGCAGTGCTAGAGATGAGGCTAGCGGGAGTCATGAGCAGTTCTTC	CSARDEASGSHEQFF	TRBJ2-1	TRBV20-1	TRBD2	many
TGTGCCAGCTCAACGCTAGCGGGAGCGTACGAGCAGTACTTC	CASSTLAGAYEQYF	TRBJ2-7	TRBV18	TRBD2	few
TGCAGCGTTGAGCCCTGGCGCCGCACCAATGAGCAGTTCTTC	CSVEPWRRTNEQFF	TRBJ2-1	TRBV29-1	.	many
TGTGCCAGCAAGGGACAGGGGAAGGAGACCCAGTACTTC	CASKGQGKETQYF	TRBJ2-5	TRBV6-1	TRBD1	many
TGCAGTGCTAGAGATATCGGGAGCGCTATAGATGAGCAGTTCTTC	CSARDIGSAIDEQFF	TRBJ2-1	TRBV20-1	.	.
TGTGCCAGCAGCTTAGGAGCGGGTGAAAAACTGTTTTTT	CASSLGAGEKLFF	TRBJ1-4	TRBV7-6	.	.
TGTGCCATCAGTGATTTGGGGAGGAATGAGCAGTTCTTC	CAISDLGRNEQFF	TRBJ2-1	TRBV10-3	.	many
TGCGCCAGCAGCCAGGGGCCCAGCTCCTACAATGAGCAGTTCTTC	CASSQGPSSYNEQFF	TRBJ2-1	TRBV4-3	.	many
TGCAGCGGCGCCCAGGCGGGGGCGTTTGAGACCCAGTACTTC	CSGAQAGAFETQYF	TRBJ2-5	TRBV29-1	.	many
TGTGCCAGCAGCCCCCAACGGCGAGCGGGAGGCGATTTATCCACAGATACGCAGTATTTT	CASSPQRRAGGDLSTDTQYF	TRBJ2-3	TRBV11-2	TRBD2	few
TGTGCCAGCAGCCTCCGGACTAGGGGACGGGAGACCCAGTACTTC	CASSLRTRGRETQYF	TRBJ2-5	TRBV7-9	TRBD2	few
TGTGCCAGCAGTTACTCGAAGGCAGCTGCCAAAAACATTCAGTACTTC	CASSYSKAAAKNIQYF	TRBJ2-4	TRBV6-5	.	.
TGTGCCAGCGGGCACAGGGGACCCAACGAGCAGTACTTC	CASGHRGPNEQYF	TRBJ2-7	TRBV28	TRBD1	few
TGCAGTGCAAACACCCGGGACAAGGAAACAGATACGCAGTATTTT	CSANTRDKETDTQYF	TRBJ2-3	TRBV20-1	.	many
TGCGCCAGCAGCTTGGGGGGGCGGGACTACGAGCAGTACTTC	CASSLGGRDYEQYF	TRBJ2-7	TRBV5-1	.	.
TGTGCCAGCAGCTCGACCCGCACAGATACGCAGTATTTT	CASSSTRTDTQYF	TRBJ2-3	TRBV5-5	.	many
TGTGCCAGCAGCTTAGGGGGACAGGGCGGCACAGATACGCAGTATTTT	CASSLGGQGGTDTQYF	TRBJ2-3	TRBV7-2	TRBD1	many
TGCAGTGCTCCTTCCCGGGAAAACTATGGCTACACCTTC	CSAPSRENYGYTF	TRBJ1-2	TRBV20-1	.	.
TGTGCCATCGGGCTTGGGGAGACCCAGTACTTC	CAIGLGETQYF	TRBJ2-5	TRBV10-3	.	many
TGCGCCAGCAGCTGGGACTGGGGCCTAGCCAAAAACATTCAGTACTTC	CASSWDWGLAKNIQYF	TRBJ2-4	TRBV5-1	.	many
TGCGCCAGCAGCCACCCCGGGGACTCCTATGGCTACACCTTC	CASSHPGDSYGYTF	TRBJ1-2	TRBV4-1	.	few
TGTGCCACCAGTTCGTCGAGTAAGCCTATCATCCCTAGCACAGATACGCAGTATTTT	CATSSSSKPIIPSTDTQYF	TRBJ2-3	TRBV24-1	.	many